The 20 T cell receptor beta chains below were found in one sample sequenced in a study of cytomegalovirus exposure and HLA in healthy donors. It was with 60 Vbeta and 13 Jbeta primers that the PCR ran. The method was immunoSEQ multiplex PCR; TCRdb's version includes in-frame clones alone and lacks a portion of them. Of some 150,000 clones in the sample, 82% are singletons; the top ten hold 6.5% to 7.5%. Material: PBMCs. The receptor source for this set is a woman in her 50s in good health and CMV-seropositive.

The rearrangement uses TRBV7-9 and TRBJ2-3, with a weak D call TRBD2 (5 bases). CDR1 is SEHNR and CDR2 is FQNEAQ in the germline V gene (reference sequence). The V end lost 6 bases, the J end lost 5 bases, and 24 bases lay between the germline ends. The CDR3 totals 17 residues. CDR3 nucleotides: TGTGCCAGCAGTCTATCCCAGGACCTCCTCGGGGAAGATACGCAGTATTTT. It encodes CASSLSQDLLGEDTQYF.

The chain combines TRBV12-5 with TRBJ2-3; 9 bases map to TRBD1. There are 17 residues in the CDR3. Losses at the gene ends were 0 bases for V and 5 bases for J; bases not matched to a gene: 9. CDR1 and CDR2 (germline): LGHNT, FRNRAP. The CDR3 loop is CASGLVLGQGVLDTQYF. CDR3 nucleotides: TGTGCTAGTGGTTTGGTCTTGGGACAGGGAGTATTAGATACGCAGTATTTT. Looking up the rest from reference TRBV12-5 and TRBJ2-3 gives the full variable domain: DARVTQTPRHKVTEMGQEVTMRCQPILGHNTVFWYRQTMMQGLELLAYFRNRAPLDDSGMPKDRFSAEMPDATLATLKIQPSEPRDSAVYFCASGLVLGQGVLDTQYFGPGTRLTVL.

The genes are TRBV6-5 and TRBJ1-2; D is undetermined. CDR1 is MNHEY, CDR2 SVGAGI, per germline. This CDR3 has 13 amino acids. The ends were cut back, 2 bases at V and 7 bases at J, with 11 bases in the middle. In DNA, the CDR3 is TGTGCCAGCAGTTACGTCCGTGGACTTGGCTACACCTTC. Protein sequence: CASSYVRGLGYTF.

The chain joins TRBV6-5 to TRBJ2-7, with 10 bases fitting TRBD1. The germline V gene has CDR1 MNHEY and CDR2 SVGAGI. The CDR3 is 15 residues long. V lost 6 bases, J lost 5 bases, and 10 bases stayed unmatched. The CDR3 sequence: CASRTVGTGVHEQYF. CDR3 DNA sequence: TGTGCCAGCAGGACCGTTGGGACAGGGGTTCACGAGCAGTACTTC.

The chain joins TRBV5-4 to TRBJ1-6; D is unresolved. Germline assignment: CDR1 SGHNT and CDR2 YYREEE (reference sequence). The CDR3 is made up of 18 amino acids. Trimming pared 5 bases from V and 0 bases from J, leaving 18 bases between. CDR3 DNA: TGTGCCAGCAGTCATTCCGCTCGAGGGAGCTCCTATAATTCACCCCTCCACTTT. Translation: CASSHSARGSSYNSPLHF.

The CDR3 here is CASSQGGGGNTGELFF. The CDR3 DNA reads TGCGCCAGCAGCCAAGGGGGAGGAGGGAACACCGGGGAGCTGTTTTTT. This chain connects TRBV4-3 to TRBJ2-2, with D tentatively TRBD2 (6 bases). The CDR3 sequence is 16 residues long. Germline values: CDR1 LGHNA, CDR2 YSLEER. V was pared by 1 base and J by 1 base, with 10 bases between.

The V call is TRBV2, the J call TRBJ1-5; D gene ambiguous. The CDR3 is 14 amino acids. The germline V gene encodes CDR1 SNHLY and CDR2 FYNNEI. The V gene lost 6 bases and the J gene lost 5 bases, with 14 bases spanning the gap. The CDR3 DNA reads TGTGCCAGCAGCCGAAACACCGGGGATCAGCCCCAGCATTTT. The encoded protein is CASSRNTGDQPQHF.

This clone was seen a few times. The chain links TRBV14 to TRBJ2-1; TRBD2 matches 10 bases. The CDR3 totals 14 residues. V gave up 2 bases and J gave up 9 bases; unmatched junction bases: 4. Germline V CDR1 and CDR2: SGHDN, FVKESK. CDR3 bases: TGTGCCAGCAGCCAACTAGCGGGGGCGAGTGAGCAGTTCTTC. Protein product: CASSQLAGASEQFF.

CDR3 DNA sequence: TGTGCCAGCAGCGGGGGGGGTGGCTACACCTTC. Protein product: CASSGGGGYTF. This chain joins TRBV7-9 and TRBJ1-2; maybe TRBD1 (5 bases). The CDR3 is 11 residues long. V lost 5 bases and J 7 bases, leaving 8 bases between the germline ends. Germline V gene sequence: CDR1 SEHNR, CDR2 FQNEAQ (reference sequence).

There are a few counts of this clone. This CDR3 reads CAWSGQGKGGYTF. The CDR3 bases are TGTGCCTGGAGTGGACAGGGAAAGGGTGGCTACACCTTC. V usage is TRBV30 and J usage is TRBJ1-2; TRBD1 agrees at 7 bases. The germline gives CDR1 GTSNPN, CDR2 SVGIG (reference sequence). V lost 1 base and J lost 7; bases outside the gene matches: 6. There are 13 residues in the CDR3. Drawing the rest from reference TRBV30 and TRBJ1-2, the complete variable domain is SQTIHQWPATLVQPVGSPLSLECTVEGTSNPNLYWYRQAAGRGLQLLFYSVGIGQISSEVPQNLSASRPQDRQFILSSKKLLLSDSGFYLCAWSGQGKGGYTFGSGTRLTVV.

V usage is TRBV5-4 and J usage is TRBJ2-1, with 7 bases fitting TRBD2. CDR1 is SGHNT, CDR2 YYREEE, per germline (reference sequence). The J segment lost 5 bases and the V segment lost 2 bases, leaving 1 base of the junction unmatched. The CDR3 covers 13 residues. As DNA, the CDR3 is TGTGCCAGCAGCTTAGCGGGGAACAATGAGCAGTTCTTC. The encoded protein is CASSLAGNNEQFF.

The V gene is TRBV11-2, the J gene TRBJ2-7; possibly TRBD2 for D (6 bases). Germline CDR1 is SGHAT and CDR2 is FQNNGV. CDR3 length: 14 amino acids. Trimming took 4 bases from V and 0 from J, leaving 10 bases between them. The CDR3 loop reads CASSWDLSSYEQYF. The CDR3 bases are TGTGCCAGCAGCTGGGACTTGAGCTCCTACGAGCAGTACTTC.

The chain carries TRBV5-4 and TRBJ2-6, with 9 bases matching TRBD1. V trimming: 2 bases; J trimming: 2 bases; junction bases outside the gene matches: 8. The CDR3 is made up of 18 amino acids. CDR1 SGHNT and CDR2 YYREEE come from the germline V gene (reference sequence). Written as DNA, the CDR3 is TGTGCCAGCAGCTTAATGGGGACAGGGATTGCTGGGGCCAACGTCCTGACTTTC. Translating gives CASSLMGTGIAGANVLTF.

J is TRBJ2-5 and V is TRBV5-1, with 8 bases that match TRBD1. The closer fit of TRBJ2-7 to the DNA end suggests the J call may be wrong. CDR1 is SGHRS, CDR2 YFSETQ, per germline. The CDR3 sequence is 14 residues long. Here the CDR3 DNA reads TGCGCCAGCAGCTTTACAGGGGGCTCCTACGAGCAGTACTTC. It specifies CASSFTGGSYEQYF.

This clone appeared a single time. The chain is built from TRBV10-2 and TRBJ2-2, with 14 bases that match TRBD2. Germline V CDR1 and CDR2: WSHSY, SAAADI. V gave up 6 bases and J gave up 4 bases; unmatched junction bases: 13. This CDR3 has 19 amino acids. CDR3 DNA sequence: TGCGCCAGCAGCCAAAGACTAGCGGGGGGGCCAAGGGGCACCGGGGAGCTGTTTTTT. This codes for CASSQRLAGGPRGTGELFF.

This clone was observed a single time. The gene calls are TRBV27 and TRBJ2-3; D is perhaps TRBD2 (5 bases). V was pared by 5 bases and J by 6 bases, with 18 bases between. Germline CDR1 reads MNHEY; CDR2 reads SMNVEV (reference sequence). This CDR3 has 15 residues. CDR3 residues: CASSPFGSKEDTQYF. The CDR3 DNA is TGTGCCAGCAGTCCCTTTGGGAGCAAGGAGGATACGCAGTATTTT.

This clone appeared a few times. The chain combines TRBV7-6 with TRBJ1-3; TRBD1 matches at 7 bases. Germline V gene lookup returns CDR1 SGHVS and CDR2 FNYEAQ. There are 15 residues in the CDR3. V lost 1 base to trimming and J lost 0 bases; unmatched junction nucleotides: 0. The CDR3 spells CASSLDRGSGNTIYF. The DNA of the CDR3 is TGTGCCAGCAGCTTAGACAGGGGCTCTGGAAACACCATATATTTT.

This chain connects TRBV7-9 to TRBJ1-4, with 8 bases aligning to TRBD1. This CDR3 contains 16 residues. Germline V CDR1 and CDR2: SEHNR, FQNEAQ (reference sequence). The V gene end was trimmed by 2 bases and the J gene end by 4 bases; junction bases not matched to a gene: 6. CDR3 sequence: CASSLLSTGVNEKLFF. In DNA, the CDR3 is TGTGCCAGCAGCTTACTCTCGACAGGGGTTAATGAAAAACTGTTTTTT.

V is TRBV19 and J is TRBJ1-5; maybe TRBD1 (6 bases). The CDR3 is 13 residues long. The germline V gene has CDR1 LNHDA and CDR2 SQIVND (reference sequence). V was trimmed by 5 bases and J by 3 bases, leaving 8 bases between them. CDR3 nucleotide sequence: TGTGCCAGTAGTGACAGGCCCAATCAGCCCCAGCATTTT. Amino acids: CASSDRPNQPQHF.

The rearrangement joins TRBV30 to TRBJ2-3; TRBD2 aligns across 12 bases. V lost 4 bases to trimming and J lost 6 bases; unmatched junction nucleotides: 5. Looked up from germline, CDR1 is GTSNPN and CDR2 is SVGIG (reference sequence). The length of the CDR3 is 14 residues. CDR3 nucleotides: TGTGCCTGGACTAGCGGGGGGGGGTTTGATACGCAGTATTTT. The encoded protein is CAWTSGGGFDTQYF.